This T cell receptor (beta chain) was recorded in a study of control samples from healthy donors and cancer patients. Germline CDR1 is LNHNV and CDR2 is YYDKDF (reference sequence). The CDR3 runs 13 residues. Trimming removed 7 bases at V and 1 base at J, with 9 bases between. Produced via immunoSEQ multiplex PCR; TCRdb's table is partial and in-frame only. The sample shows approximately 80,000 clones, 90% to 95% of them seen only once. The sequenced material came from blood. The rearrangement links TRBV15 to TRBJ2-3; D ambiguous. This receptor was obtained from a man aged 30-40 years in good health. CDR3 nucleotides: TGTGCCACCATGCTCAGCGGCACAGATACGCAGTATTTT. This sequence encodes CATMLSGTDTQYF.